Below, 19 T cell receptor delta chains from the same sample are listed, as sequenced in a study of γδ T cells in repeated Plasmodium falciparum infection. TCRdb used CATT to re-call clones from the multiplex PCR reads. The sample records 40,000 to 55,000 delta-chain clones, roughly 2% being singletons. Flow sorting of PBMC yielded separate Vgamma9/Vdelta2+ and Vdelta2-negative gammadelta T cell populations for bulk repertoire analysis. The sequencing sample was made of gamma-delta T cells from blood. Receptors originate from a pool of human donors (malaria-infected and uninfected, not separated).

This clone was observed many times. TCRdb's entry gives the protein of a much larger clone, which mismatches this DNA's translation at residue 8, likely from a read error; the protein reported here is translated from the DNA. The J gene is TRDJ1, the V gene TRDV3; TRDD2 might be the D (5 bases). From germline, CDR1 is TVYSNPD and CDR2 GDNSRS (reference sequence). The germline V and J ends were trimmed by 2 bases and 0 bases, with 34 bases remaining between them. The CDR3 spans 21 residues. The CDR3 sequence is CAFCRAFRSMRDNSYTDKLIF. The DNA for the CDR3 is TGTGCCTTTTGCCGGGCCTTCAGGTCGATGAGGGACAACTCGTACACCGATAAACTCATCTTT.

Note on this clone: The TCRdb protein, from a much larger clone, departs from this DNA's translation at residue 16, likely by read error; the protein shown derives from the DNA. The chain uses TRDV1 and TRDJ1, with 12 bases lining up with TRDD3. Matching the DNA to germline supplied the J gene, which TCRdb does not give. Trimming cost V 0 bases and J 0 bases; bases outside gene matches: 23. Germline V gene sequence: CDR1 TSWWSYY, CDR2 QGS. The CDR3 sequence is 24 residues long. The CDR3 spells CALGELREGFWGIRLLHYTDKLIF. The CDR3 DNA is TGTGCTCTTGGGGAACTCCGCGAGGGGTTCTGGGGGATACGCTTACTCCACTACACCGATAAACTCATCTTT.

This clone was detected many times. TCRdb assigns this DNA the protein of a much larger clone, which departs from its translation at residue 7; this likely reflects a read error, and the protein shown comes from translating the DNA. CDR3 in DNA: TGTGCCTGTTGGGGGATTAGGACCGATAAACTCATCTTT. Translation: CACWGIRTDKLIF. V is TRDV2 and J is TRDJ1; 8 nucleotides line up with TRDD3. No J gene was available from TCRdb, and it was assigned here by a germline match of the DNA. The V gene's germline CDR1 is GEAIGNYY and CDR2 EKD. This CDR3 contains 13 residues. V dropped 6 bases and J dropped 2; count of bases not matched to a gene: 4.

Remarks on this clone: For this DNA, TCRdb reports the protein of a much larger clone, which diverges at residue 8, most likely from a read error; the protein presented here is translated directly from the DNA. V and J are TRDV2 and TRDJ1, with D unclear. The J gene comes from matching the DNA to germline here; TCRdb lacks it. This CDR3 contains 13 residues. The germline gives CDR1 GEAIGNYY, CDR2 EKD. Between the trimmed V and J ends, which lost 0 bases and 6 bases, there was a span of 10 bases. CDR3 sequence: CACDTVGYHKLIF. The DNA for the CDR3 is TGTGCCTGTGACACCGTAGGGTACCATAAACTCATCTTT.

This clone was seen many times. TCRdb's protein, taken from a much larger clone, differs from this DNA's translation at residue 3, likely owing to a read error; the protein displayed comes from the DNA. The gene calls are TRDV2 and TRDJ1; perhaps TRDD3 as D (6 bases). Here the J gene was assigned by germline matching of the DNA, as TCRdb has none. This CDR3 has 13 amino acids. Germline CDR1 GEAIGNYY, CDR2 EKD. CDR3 in DNA: TGTGCCCGTGAGGGGATCGGCACCGATAAACTCATCTTT. Translation gives CAREGIGTDKLIF.

Concerning this clone: The protein given by TCRdb reflects a much larger clone and differs at residue 19 from this DNA's translation, likely from a read error; the protein shown is the DNA's translation. The chain links TRDV1 to TRDJ1, with 11 positions matching TRDD3. As TCRdb names no J gene, one was assigned here on the basis of a DNA match to germline. This CDR3 is built from 22 residues. Germline lookup yields CDR1 TSWWSYY and CDR2 QGS. The CDR3 nucleotides read TGTGCTCTTGGGGAAGGGAGAGAGCACTACTGGGGGATAAAACCCTACACCGATAGACTCATCTTT. It translates to CALGEGREHYWGIKPYTDRLIF.

This clone was detected ten times or more. A far bigger clonotype differs at one base, so this is likely a read error. The same CDR3 also results from other DNA sequences found in this sample. The genes are TRDV1 and TRDJ1, with D tentatively TRDD2 (6 bases). TCRdb supplies no J gene; here it was assigned by aligning the nucleotide sequence to germline. V was trimmed by 4 bases and J by 0 bases, leaving 30 bases between them. The germline V gene has CDR1 TSWWSYY and CDR2 QGS. CDR3 length equals 21 residues. CDR3 nucleotides: TGTGCTCTTGGGGTTCAAGGGTGGCTCCTACTCCGTACTTCGTACACCGATAAACTCATCTTT. Protein product: CALGVQGWLLLRTSYTDKLIF.

As to this clone: TCRdb pairs this DNA with a much larger clone's protein that differs at residue 6, likely a read error; the protein shown was translated from the DNA. The chain employs TRDV1 and TRDJ1; TRDD3 agrees at 7 bases. Germline trimming cut 5 bases from V and 2 bases from J; bases unmatched to any gene: 8. The CDR3 contains 15 residues. Germline loops: CDR1 TSWWSYY, CDR2 QGS. The CDR3 nucleotides read TGTGCTCTTGGGTCGCCCGGGGGATCTACCGATAAACTCATCTTT. Translation gives CALGSPGGSTDKLIF.

This clone was detected ten times or more. TCRdb's listed protein matches a much larger clone and diverges from this DNA's translation at residue 18, likely through a read error; the protein shown comes from the DNA. The V segment is TRDV2, and no J call was made; the tabulated D call, TRDD3, remains unverified against the DNA. The CDR3 consists of 20 residues. The germline CDR1 and CDR2 sequences are GEAIGNYY and EKD. CDR3: CACDTLQVGTGGQYTDKPIF. CDR3 in DNA: TGTGCCTGTGACACCCTCCAGGTGGGTACTGGTGGTCAATACACCGATAAACCCATCTTT.

Many counts were recorded for this clone. The V and J genes are TRDV2 and TRDJ1; 10 bases are shared with TRDD3. Looked up from germline, CDR1 is GEAIGNYY and CDR2 is EKD. The V segment lost 0 bases and the J segment 2 bases; nucleotides outside the gene matches: 11. This CDR3 is 18 amino acids long. In DNA, the CDR3 is TGTGCCTGTGACACCGTTTGGGGGATACCGGACGAGACCGATAAACTCATCTTT. It yields the protein CACDTVWGIPDETDKLIF.

Concerning this clone: A far larger clone is off by one base, so a read error is likely. The same CDR3 arises from other DNA sequences in this sample as well. CDR3 DNA sequence: TGTGCTCTTGGGGCAAGACCCTTTCTGGGGGATATTCGGGACACCGATAAGCTCATCTTT. It translates to CALGARPFLGDIRDTDKLIF. V gene assignment gives TRDV1, but the J gene was left uncalled; whether TRDD3, the table's D call, matches the DNA was not checked. The CDR3 runs 20 residues. The germline V gene has CDR1 TSWWSYY and CDR2 QGS.

The table lists this clone with many counts. TCRdb pairs this DNA with a much larger clone's protein that differs at residue 15, likely a read error; the protein shown was translated from the DNA. The chain couples TRDV3 to TRDJ1; 9 bases are shared with TRDD2. TCRdb gives no J gene; it was assigned here by matching the DNA to germline. Per germline, CDR1 TVYSNPD and CDR2 GDNSRS (reference sequence). The CDR3 is 19 amino acids. The CDR3 sequence: CAFKEGPESLPTRSEKLIF. As DNA, the CDR3 is TGTGCCTTTAAAGAAGGGCCCGAGAGCCTTCCTACGAGGTCCGAGAAACTCATCTTT.

In this sample, this clone turned up a few times. The translation of this DNA and the TCRdb protein of a much larger clone differ at residue 3, probably owing to a read error; the protein shown here is translated from the DNA. The V gene is TRDV1, the J gene TRDJ1; 8 bases agree with TRDD2. The J gene is not listed in TCRdb, so it was assigned here from a DNA match to germline. Germline lookup yields CDR1 TSWWSYY and CDR2 QGS. CDR3 length: 14 amino acids. CDR3 coding DNA: TGTGCTTTTGGGATTCTTCCTACAGAGGGTAAACTCATCTTT. As protein: CAFGILPTEGKLIF.

This clone was detected a few times. The translation of this DNA and the TCRdb protein of a much larger clone differ at residue 10, probably owing to a read error; the protein shown here is translated from the DNA. V gene TRDV1 combines with J gene TRDJ1; the D gene is possibly TRDD2 (5 bases). Since TCRdb gives no J gene, matching the DNA to germline was used here to assign it. The V gene's germline CDR1 is TSWWSYY and CDR2 QGS. There are 22 residues in the CDR3. The germline V and J ends were trimmed by 3 bases and 0 bases, with 32 bases remaining between them. CDR3 nucleotides: TGTGCTCTTGGGGACTTCCCCCCCTACCTCCTTACGTCCACCGCGTACACCGATAAACTCATCTTT. This codes for CALGDFPPYLLTSTAYTDKLIF.

This clone was seen repeatedly, ten times or more. The protein TCRdb lists belongs to a much larger clone and differs from this DNA's translation at residue 6, which points to a read error; the protein shown is made from the DNA. This sequence joins TRDV2 and TRDJ1; D remains ambiguous. The CDR3 consists of 15 residues. Trimming stripped 3 bases from V and 1 base from J, with 14 bases between. Germline V gene lookup returns CDR1 GEAIGNYY and CDR2 EKD. CDR3 DNA: TGTGCCTGTGACGTCCTCTCCACCCCCACCGATAAACTCATCTTT. This translates into CACDVLSTPTDKLIF.

As concerns this clone: The TCRdb record carries a much larger clone's protein, which differs from this DNA's translation at residue 20; a read error is the likely cause, and the protein listed here is the DNA translation. This sequence joins TRDV1 and TRDJ1, with 12 bases that match TRDD3. CDR1 is TSWWSYY, CDR2 QGS, per germline. The CDR3 extends over 22 amino acids. The CDR3 protein is CALGELCPHLLGDTIYTDKFIF. In nucleotides, the CDR3 is TGTGCTCTTGGGGAACTCTGCCCTCATCTACTGGGGGATACCATATACACCGATAAATTCATCTTT.

In its sample, this clone was seen many times. Translating this DNA gives a protein that differs at residue 17 from the TCRdb one, which belongs to a much larger clone; a read error is likely, and the protein shown is this translation. This CDR3 reads CALGRTWGIRVSSSWDARQMFF. CDR3 nucleotides: TGTGCTCTTGGGCGAACGTGGGGGATACGCGTTTCGAGCTCCTGGGACGCCCGACAGATGTTTTTC. The chain carries TRDV1 and TRDJ3; 11 bases align to TRDD3. TCRdb supplies no J gene; here it was assigned by aligning the nucleotide sequence to germline. The CDR3 is 22 residues long. CDR1 TSWWSYY and CDR2 QGS come from the germline V gene.

In this sample, this clone is large. The sample has other DNA sequences that encode this CDR3 too. This sequence joins TRDV3 and TRDJ1; 7 nucleotides line up with TRDD3. Trimming removed 1 base from V and 3 bases from J; junction bases left unmatched: 23. This CDR3 has 19 amino acids. Germline CDR1 reads TVYSNPD; CDR2 reads GDNSRS (reference sequence). The DNA for the CDR3 is TGTGCCTTTAAATTCCCCTACGCCTGGGGGCTCCGCTCCTCCGATAAACTCATCTTT. Its protein is CAFKFPYAWGLRSSDKLIF.

Comments on this clone: A read error likely explains why the TCRdb protein, taken from a much larger clone, differs from this DNA's translation at residue 14; the protein shown is translated from the DNA. The genes are TRDV1 and TRDJ1; D possibly uses TRDD2 or TRDD3 (5 bases each). TCRdb carries no J gene annotation; the J gene was assigned here by matching the DNA with germline. Germline loops: CDR1 TSWWSYY, CDR2 QGS. This CDR3 has 23 residues. With 2 bases removed from V and 0 bases from J, the gap between germline ends came to 34 bases. The CDR3 DNA reads TGTGCTCTTGGGGAAGGTTCTTTCCCTTCGTTCGTACTGTGGGATGGATACACCGATAAACTCATCTTT. Protein: CALGEGSFPSFVLWDGYTDKLIF.